The TCR beta chain described here comes from a study of cytomegalovirus exposure and HLA in healthy donors. The PCR made use of 60 Vbeta and 13 Jbeta primers. Profiling relied on immunoSEQ multiplex PCR, and the TCRdb table lists in-frame clones only, not all of them. The repertoire includes 150,000 or so clones, 65% to 85% of them detected once, and about 4.4% sits in the top ten. This clone was detected only a few times. The TCR was taken from a woman aged 45 to 65 in good health and CMV-seropositive. The sequencing input was PBMCs.

CDR3 coding DNA: TGTGCCAGCACCGCCGGACAGAATCAGCCCCAGCATTTT. This gives the protein CASTAGQNQPQHF. V is TRBV6-1 and J is TRBJ1-5; TRBD1 might be the D (6 bases). CDR3 length: 13 residues. The germline gives CDR1 MNHNS, CDR2 SASEGT. V lost 7 bases to trimming and J lost 4 bases, with 11 bases between them.